Following are 5 T cell receptor beta chains from one sample sequenced in a study of T-cell memory formation after mild COVID-19. TCRdb reprocessed the 5' RACE reads with MiXCR, giving one entry per CDR3 protein. The table has 250,000 to 350,000 distinct CDR3 sequences, approximately 19% seen once. The sample consisted of PBMCs or a T cell subset sorted from them (not recorded which). The source is a man aged 18-30 years who had mild COVID-19 (a few samples of this study predate the infection). Cell type and time point are not known.

The genes are TRBV12-3 or TRBV12-4 and TRBJ1-1, with D uncertain. Trimming took off 3 bases at V and 3 bases at J, with 8 bases between the two ends. The CDR3 is 13 residues long. The CDR3 spells CASSFIGYTEAFF. The DNA of the CDR3 is TGTGCCAGCAGTTTCATAGGGTACACTGAAGCTTTCTTT.

The chain has TRBV29-1 and TRBJ1-1; no clear D. Trimming cost V 6 bases and J 0 bases, with 11 bases left between them. The CDR3 length is 13 residues. In germline, CDR1 is SQVTM, CDR2 ANQGSEA. The CDR3 reads CSVARLLNTEAFF. CDR3 DNA sequence: TGCAGCGTGGCGAGATTATTGAACACTGAAGCTTTCTTT. Combining the CDR3 with reference TRBV29-1 and TRBJ1-1 gives the whole variable domain SAVISQKPSRDICQRGTSLTIQCQVDSQVTMMFWYRQQPGQSLTLIATANQGSEATYESGFVIDKFPISRPNLTFSTLTVSNMSPEDSSIYLCSVARLLNTEAFFGQGTRLTVV.

The chain combines TRBV5-1 with TRBJ1-1; perhaps TRBD1 as D (6 bases). In germline, CDR1 is SGHRS, CDR2 YFSETQ. V was trimmed by 3 bases and J by 1 base, leaving 13 bases between them. There are 15 residues in the CDR3. The CDR3 loop is CASSSQGPENTEAFF. CDR3 sequence (DNA): TGCGCCAGCAGCTCTCAGGGGCCGGAGAACACTGAAGCTTTCTTT.

There are many counts of this clonotype. This chain joins TRBV21-1 and TRBJ2-7. TRBV21-1 is a recognized pseudogene. This CDR3 comprises 14 residues. CDR3 sequence: CASSKDEGSYEQYF. The CDR3 DNA follows: TGTGCCAGCAGCAAGGACGAGGGCTCCTACGAGCAGTACTTC.

This clonotype has a handful of counts. The gene calls are TRBV6-5 and TRBJ1-6; D remains ambiguous. Germline-derived CDR1 and CDR2 are MNHEY and SVGAGI. The CDR3 extends over 15 amino acids. Trimming took off 6 bases at V and 7 bases at J, with 16 bases between the two ends. CDR3 in amino acids: CASRPLIGGNSPLHF. The CDR3, as DNA: TGTGCCAGCAGGCCGTTAATAGGAGGGAATTCACCCCTCCACTTT.